Here is one T cell receptor (beta chain) with its context. Its antigen remains unidentified. Base qualities are not recorded, but no much larger clone differs from it by a single base. This specimen comes from a study of blood T cell repertoires in COVID-19 (dated by TCRdb to between 2020 and 2021). Study-wide context: Collaborator samples came from the United States, Italy and Spain and covered acute and convalescent phases of COVID-19. A freely available public database, intended as a resource for researchers studying the immune response to SARS-CoV-2, is where the repertoires were released. Samples came from the ongoing ImmuneRACE study (first 160 participants) plus 1,254 subjects from 6 global collaborators. Deeply sampled blood TCRbeta repertoires from subjects exposed to, actively infected with, or recovered from COVID-19 were included in the dataset. The prospective study material was composed of cDNA or gDNA derived from T cells, B-cell-depleted T cells, or PBMCs. Where HLA class I and class II types were available, the types were taken from metadata supplied by the sample provider, not from assay-based typing. Sample metadata almost always included a de-identified subject ID, COVID-19 status, age in years and sex.

Trimmed from V: 9 bases; trimmed from J: 2 bases; junction bases lacking a gene match: 15. The germline V gene specifies SNHLY as CDR1 and FYNNEI as CDR2. The CDR3 holds 19 amino acids from the cysteine to the phenylalanine. The DNA shown is the 57-base CDR3, in frame from base 1. Study-level results and caveats: The amount of clinical and demographic metadata varied by source and participant and was provided uncurated.

TCRbeta CDR3 regions were amplified from genomic DNA using the immunoSEQ Assay, a bias-controlled multiplex PCR. The source study handled its data this way. The number of nucleated cells in each sample was estimated by amplification of reference gene primers within the assay. Sequence reads were collapsed and filtered to measure the absolute abundance of every unique TCRbeta CDR3 rearrangement. For each sample, productive Simpson clonality was calculated as the square root of Simpson's diversity index over productive rearrangements. TCRdb took over this immuneACCESS table, retaining in-frame rearrangements with V and J assigned. Such tables are incomplete; in checked studies, under half of the missing clones stem from an unresolved V gene, and the remainder is unexplained. The V and J calls and clone size come from that table; D and trimming were worked out from the DNA. For this sample there are over 25,000 clones; 90% appear just once. The ten largest account for roughly 8% of the sample.

The collaborating institutions used their own protocols to collect whole blood in K2EDTA tubes. For TCRbeta analysis, collaborators shipped samples in one of three forms: frozen whole blood, isolated PBMCs, or DNA extracted from either of those sample types. The chain was built from TRBV2 and TRBJ2-3, and TRBD2 aligns with 15 junction nucleotides. Sequenced: peripheral blood. This sequence was found in a man in his 70s with active or convalescent COVID-19. DNA sequence: TGTGCCAGTGGGACTAGCGGGAGGTGGGTCGAAGAATCCACAGATACGCAGTATTTT. Its amino acids are CASGTSGRWVEESTDTQYF.